Below, 6 T cell receptor beta chains from the same sample are listed, as sequenced in a study of human T cells and chemical hapten exposure. Stated time point: patch test 1, 2 weeks after DPC sensitization. The treatment: therapeutic diphenylcyclopropenone sensitization with weekly scalp DPC. From the RACE reads, TCRdb called clonotypes with MiXCR, one entry per CDR3 protein. The data contain 150,000 to 200,000 distinct CDR3 sequences, about 22% of them singletons. This sample comprised whole blood, obtained in connection with sensitization to the hapten diphenylcyclopropenone (DPC). Receptors originate from a woman between 50 and 59 years old with alopecia areata. Some clones in this sample may be carry-over from other donors' samples.

J is TRBJ2-1 and V is TRBV29-1; D unclear. This CDR3 is 14 amino acids long. V was pared by 3 bases and J by 8 bases, with 17 bases between. Germline CDR1 reads SQVTM; CDR2 reads ANQGSEA. CDR3 protein: CSVDSQPLLHEQFF. As DNA, the CDR3 is TGCAGCGTTGATTCCCAGCCCCTTCTACATGAGCAGTTCTTC.

As regards this clonotype: A read error may be the cause here, since a much bigger clone is one base away. The V gene is TRBV10-3, the J gene TRBJ1-6, with 7 bases aligning to TRBD1. Germline CDR1 ENHRY, CDR2 SYGVKD. This CDR3 is 14 amino acids long. Losses at the gene ends were 5 bases for V and 9 bases for J; bases not matched to a gene: 7. CDR3 loop: CAISFDREGSPLHF. The CDR3 DNA sequence: TGTGCCATCAGTTTCGACAGGGAGGGTTCACCCCTCCACTTT.

J is TRBJ1-1 and V is TRBV10-3; tentative D call: TRBD1 (6 bases). This CDR3 has 16 residues. Per the germline V gene, CDR1 is ENHRY and CDR2 is SYGVKD. Trimming pared 0 bases from V and 0 bases from J, leaving 11 bases between. The DNA for the CDR3 is TGTGCCATCAGTGAGTCGGGGGCAAAGGTGAACACTGAAGCTTTCTTT. Encoded protein: CAISESGAKVNTEAFF.

A few counts support this clonotype. This rearrangement joins TRBV7-2 to TRBJ2-7; TRBD2 is a possible D gene (5 bases). Trimming cost V 2 bases and J 4 bases, with 18 bases left between them. CDR1 is SGHTA, CDR2 FQGNSA, per germline. The CDR3 runs to 16 residues. CDR3 residues: CASSLSTSGSGYEQYF. DNA for the CDR3: TGTGCCAGCAGCTTATCGACAAGCGGTTCGGGATACGAGCAGTACTTC.

In its sample, this clonotype was seen a few times. The V and J genes are TRBV2 and TRBJ1-1; weak D call: TRBD1 (6 bases). V was pared by 6 bases and J by 7 bases, with 15 bases between. Germline CDR1 and CDR2: SNHLY and FYNNEI. The length of the CDR3 is 13 residues. CDR3 protein: CASRPDRWNEAFF. The CDR3 DNA sequence: TGTGCCAGCAGACCCGACAGGTGGAATGAAGCTTTCTTT.

This chain connects TRBV5-1 to TRBJ2-3, with TRBD2 matching over 8 bases. The CDR3 spans 15 residues. In germline, CDR1 is SGHRS, CDR2 YFSETQ. V lost 3 bases to trimming and J lost 3 bases; unmatched junction nucleotides: 6. The CDR3 is CASSYSLAGTDTQYF. For the CDR3, the DNA is TGCGCCAGCAGCTATAGTTTAGCGGGGACAGATACGCAGTATTTT. The entire variable domain, with the rest obtained from reference TRBV5-1 and TRBJ2-3, is as follows: KAGVTQTPRYLIKTRGQQVTLSCSPISGHRSVSWYQQTPGQGLQFLFEYFSETQRNKGNFPGRFSGRQFSNSRSEMNVSTLELGDSALYLCASSYSLAGTDTQYFGPGTRLTVL.